This TCR beta chain was documented in a study of blood T cell repertoires in COVID-19. Across the whole study: Researchers got acute and convalescent COVID-19 samples from the United States, Italy and Spain.

This CDR3 comprises 15 residues. Trimming left V 1 base short and J 7 bases short, with 16 bases between. Germline V lookup: CDR1 SNHLY, CDR2 FYNNEI. Methods used by the authors: Nucleated cell counts were estimated from reference gene primer amplification. Sequencing used immunoSEQ multiplex PCR; TCRdb keeps in-frame clones, though not all of them. V, J and clone size derive from that table, while D and trimming were established from the DNA sequence. This sample yields nearly 200,000 clones, of which approximately 84% are seen a single time; approximately 5.1% belongs to the top ten. The source of this sequence is an older woman with active or convalescent COVID-19. Sequenced sample: peripheral blood. The chain couples TRBV2 to TRBJ2-5; D is perhaps TRBD1 (6 bases). In nucleotides, the CDR3 is TGTGCCAGCAGTGAAGTTGGACAGTTAAGAGGGACCCAGTACTTC. This gives the protein CASSEVGQLRGTQYF.